This T cell receptor beta chain was retrieved from a study of T cells in Graves' hyperthyroidism and ophthalmopathy. Whole-study results and caveats: Blood also held most thyroid clonotypes expanded beyond 0.001.

RNA transcripts provided the source from which TCR beta CDR3 regions were amplified. When the TCR CDR3 underwent first-round RT-PCR, the HTBI primer set was used. Each CDR3 protein is one row after TCRdb ran MiXCR on the multiplex PCR reads. The sample lists around 240,000 distinct CDR3 sequences, about 14% seen once, with about an eighth in the top ten. On this clonotype: Its antigen is still unknown.

Uncontrolled infection, other autoimmune disease, pregnancy or lactation disqualified patients from enrolment. Each 10 ml fresh peripheral blood draw supplied the PBMCs. CDR1 and CDR2 from the germline V gene are WNHNN and SYGVQD (reference sequence). The CDR3 length is 14 residues. The J segment lost 2 bases and the V segment lost 7 bases, leaving 8 bases of the junction unmatched. This chain joins TRBV10-1 and TRBJ2-7; TRBD1 matches 7 bases. Material: blood. The receptor was derived from a middle-aged woman with Graves' hyperthyroidism that later progressed to Graves' ophthalmopathy. CDR3 sequence (DNA): TGCGCCAGCACCCCGGACAGGACCCCCTACGAGCAGTACTTC. It specifies CASTPDRTPYEQYF.